Below are 25 T cell receptor beta chains sequenced from a single sample in a study of blood T cell repertoires in COVID-19. Clones were read by immunoSEQ multiplex PCR, and TCRdb kept only the in-frame ones, dropping some. The data hold some 71,000 clones, with nearly 90% observed a single time. Sequencing was performed on peripheral blood. These receptors came from a middle-aged man with acute or convalescent COVID-19.

The genes are TRBV7-6 and TRBJ2-1; 9 bases are a match to TRBD2. CDR1 is SGHVS and CDR2 is FNYEAQ in the germline V gene. J was trimmed by 4 bases and V by 4 bases; bases with no gene match: 5. This CDR3 is 15 amino acids long. The CDR3 reads CASSSLAGEYNEQFF. The CDR3 nucleotides are TGTGCCAGCAGCTCCTTAGCGGGAGAGTACAATGAGCAGTTCTTC.

The V and J genes are TRBV7-8 and TRBJ1-6, with TRBD1 as a possible D gene (5 bases). The CDR3 totals 14 residues. Per the germline V gene, CDR1 is SGHVS and CDR2 is FQNEAQ. V was cut by 5 bases and J by 8 bases, with 13 bases left in between. The CDR3 spells CASSPRTQDSPLHF. CDR3 DNA: TGTGCCAGCAGCCCAAGGACACAGGATTCACCCCTCCACTTT. Full variable domain (outside the CDR3, taken from reference TRBV7-8 and TRBJ1-6): GAGVSQSPRYKVAKRGQDVALRCDPISGHVSLFWYQQALGQGPEFLTYFQNEAQLDKSGLPSDRFFAERPEGSVSTLKIQRTQQEDSAVYLCASSPRTQDSPLHFGNGTRLTVT.

The chain uses TRBV6-5 and TRBJ1-1, with D possibly matching TRBD1 (5 bases). The V end was cut by 5 bases, the J end by 2 bases, with 12 bases between. CDR1 is MNHEY, CDR2 SVGAGI, per germline. This CDR3 comprises 14 residues. CDR3 bases: TGTGCCAGCAGTCGCGGGGCTGGAAACACTGAAGCTTTCTTT. Amino acid sequence: CASSRGAGNTEAFF.

The chain employs TRBV6-6 and TRBJ1-5; 7 nucleotides agree with TRBD1. The trim removed 0 bases at V and 4 bases at J, leaving 3 bases unmatched. Germline loops: CDR1 MNHNY, CDR2 SVGAGI (reference sequence). The CDR3 totals 15 residues. The CDR3 region is CASSYSSQGNQPQHF. The CDR3 nucleotides are TGTGCCAGCAGTTACTCATCACAGGGGAATCAGCCCCAGCATTTT.

Only a few counts were recorded for this clone. The chain combines TRBV11-2 with TRBJ2-7, with a possible D match to TRBD1 (6 bases). The CDR3 runs to 13 residues. V was shortened by 5 bases and J by 3 bases, with 11 bases between the two germline ends. The germline V gene encodes CDR1 SGHAT and CDR2 FQNNGV. The DNA for the CDR3 is TGTGCCAGCAGCAAGACAGGCCTCTACGAGCAGTACTTC. Translation: CASSKTGLYEQYF.

The V gene is TRBV6-1, the J gene TRBJ1-6, with D tentatively TRBD1 (5 bases). The V end was cut by 7 bases, the J end by 10 bases, with 17 bases between. The CDR3 spans 14 residues. The V gene's germline CDR1 is MNHNS and CDR2 SASEGT. DNA of the CDR3: TGTGCCAGCACGGGGGTAGCGATTGGATCACCCCTCCACTTT. It codes for CASTGVAIGSPLHF.

The V gene is TRBV18, the J gene TRBJ2-7; 7 bases map to TRBD1. Germline V gene data show CDR1 as KGHSH and CDR2 as LQKENI. The V and J ends lost 6 bases and 1 base, in that order; junction bases with no gene match: 6. This CDR3 is built from 14 residues. The CDR3 DNA sequence: TGTGCCAGCTCGCTTACAGGGGATTCCTACGAGCAGTACTTC. Its protein product is CASSLTGDSYEQYF.

This clone occurred a few times. The CDR3 reads CAWRGGNYGYTF. The DNA for the CDR3 is TGTGCCTGGAGAGGGGGTAACTATGGCTACACCTTC. The genes are TRBV30 and TRBJ1-2; a weak D match, TRBD1 (6 bases). CDR3 size: 12 residues. The V end was cut by 3 bases, the J end by 1 base, with 6 bases between. Germline CDR1 GTSNPN, CDR2 SVGIG (reference sequence).

This clone occurred once. The chain carries TRBV28 and TRBJ2-3, with 8 bases matching TRBD1. Germline V gene sequence: CDR1 MDHEN, CDR2 SYDVKM. The V and J ends lost 6 bases and 3 bases, in that order; junction bases with no gene match: 11. The CDR3 sequence is 16 residues long. This CDR3 reads CASSPTGVGVTDTQYF. DNA for the CDR3: TGTGCCAGCAGCCCGACAGGGGTGGGGGTGACAGATACGCAGTATTTT.

The chain employs TRBV2 and TRBJ1-5; D is unresolved. Per germline, CDR1 SNHLY and CDR2 FYNNEI. The germline V and J ends were trimmed by 1 base and 1 base, with 8 bases remaining between them. The CDR3 covers 15 residues. The CDR3 DNA is TGTGCCAGCAGTGAAGAGCTCCGAAGCAATCAGCCCCAGCATTTT. Translation gives CASSEELRSNQPQHF.

V is TRBV6-2 or TRBV6-3 and J is TRBJ2-7, with D possibly being TRBD2 (6 bases). Germline V CDR1 and CDR2: MNHEY, SVGEGT. Trimming shortened V by 2 bases and J by 7 bases, and 12 bases separated the two germline ends. There are 13 residues in the CDR3. In DNA, the CDR3 is TGTGCCAGCAGTTACCCGACTAGAGGTGAGCAGTACTTC. Encoded protein: CASSYPTRGEQYF.

The V gene is TRBV7-2, the J gene TRBJ2-2; 8 bases match TRBD1. The J segment lost 1 base and the V segment lost 6 bases, leaving 7 bases of the junction unmatched. Germline CDR1 is SGHTA and CDR2 is FQGNSA. This CDR3 comprises 16 residues. This CDR3 reads CASRGTGGRNTGELFF. CDR3 nucleotides: TGTGCCAGCAGGGGGACAGGAGGGAGGAACACCGGGGAGCTGTTTTTT.

This clone was detected only a few times. The chain is built from TRBV3-1 (or the pseudogene TRBV3-2) and TRBJ1-2; possibly TRBD1 for D (5 bases). The CDR3 is 13 residues long. The germline V and J ends were trimmed by 4 bases and 4 bases, with 10 bases remaining between them. Per germline, CDR1 LGHDT and CDR2 YNNKEL (reference sequence). CDR3 residues: CASSPGLIYGYTF. For the CDR3, the DNA is TGTGCCAGCAGCCCGGGACTGATCTATGGCTACACCTTC.

The chain has TRBV6-5 and TRBJ1-2, with TRBD1 identical over 8 bases. Germline V gene data show CDR1 as MNHEY and CDR2 as SVGAGI. This CDR3 region has 14 residues. J gave up 8 bases and V 5 bases, and 10 bases lay outside the gene matches. DNA of the CDR3: TGTGCCAGCAGTCAACCTCAGGGGGCGCGGGGCTACACCTTC. Amino acid sequence: CASSQPQGARGYTF.

The chain combines TRBV10-3 with TRBJ2-5; no clear D. This CDR3 has 13 amino acids. V gave up 2 bases and J gave up 3 bases, with 7 bases separating them. Germline assignment: CDR1 ENHRY and CDR2 SYGVKD. This CDR3 reads CAISELREETQYF. DNA of the CDR3: TGTGCCATCAGTGAGCTCCGGGAAGAGACCCAGTACTTC.

This sequence joins TRBV19 and TRBJ1-5; the D gene is possibly TRBD1 (6 bases). The CDR3 is 16 amino acids. Trimming took off 3 bases at V and 1 base at J, with 13 bases between the two ends. Germline V gives CDR1 LNHDA, CDR2 SQIVND (reference sequence). CDR3 in DNA: TGTGCCAGTAGTATCAGGGGCGGGCGGAGCAATCAGCCCCAGCATTTT. Residues: CASSIRGGRSNQPQHF.

The J gene is TRBJ2-1, the V gene TRBV6-1; 7 bases are shared with TRBD2. Germline CDR1 MNHNS, CDR2 SASEGT. The CDR3 covers 18 residues. Losses at the gene ends were 0 bases for V and 7 bases for J; bases not matched to a gene: 15. CDR3 sequence reads: CASSEARMKRGSWNEQFF. The CDR3 nucleotides read TGTGCCAGCAGTGAAGCCCGCATGAAGCGGGGCAGTTGGAATGAGCAGTTCTTC.

This sequence joins TRBV13 and TRBJ2-5, with D possibly matching TRBD1 (6 bases). The V gene lost 5 bases and the J gene lost 1 base, with 17 bases spanning the gap. This CDR3 contains 16 residues. Germline CDR1 reads PRHDT; CDR2 reads FYEKMQ (reference sequence). CDR3 sequence (DNA): TGTGCCAGCAGCCTTCGGACAGCACCTCTCCAAGAGACCCAGTACTTC. Its translation is CASSLRTAPLQETQYF. The full variable domain, with the rest looked up from reference TRBV13 and TRBJ2-5, is AAGVIQSPRHLIKEKRETATLKCYPIPRHDTVYWYQQGPGQDPQFLISFYEKMQSDKGSIPDRFSAQQFSDYHSELNMSSLELGDSALYFCASSLRTAPLQETQYFGPGTRLLVL.

The CDR3 loop reads CASSSYRGASNTGELFF. Written as DNA, the CDR3 is TGTGCCAGCAGTAGTTACAGGGGGGCCTCGAACACCGGGGAGCTGTTTTTT. V and J are TRBV6-2 or TRBV6-3 and TRBJ2-2; 8 nucleotides agree with TRBD1. With 5 bases clipped from V and 0 bases from J, the junction kept 8 bases outside the gene matches. Looked up from germline, CDR1 is MNHEY and CDR2 is SVGEGT. This CDR3 contains 17 residues.

This chain joins TRBV27 and TRBJ2-1; 10 bases fit TRBD2. V lost 5 bases, J lost 6 bases, and 7 bases stayed unmatched. The germline gives CDR1 MNHEY, CDR2 SMNVEV (reference sequence). This CDR3 region has 15 residues. The CDR3 DNA follows: TGTGCCAGCAGTCCCCGGGCTAGCGGGAGCAATGAGCAGTTCTTC. It encodes CASSPRASGSNEQFF.

This chain joins TRBV15 and TRBJ2-7, with D perhaps TRBD2 (5 bases). CDR3 length: 17 amino acids. The V end lost 1 base, the J end lost 3 bases, and 19 bases lay between the germline ends. The germline V gene encodes CDR1 LNHNV and CDR2 YYDKDF (reference sequence). CDR3: CATSRVASRPRDYEQYF. The CDR3 nucleotides read TGTGCCACCAGCAGAGTAGCTTCACGGCCCCGGGACTACGAGCAGTACTTC.

The chain couples TRBV6-5 to TRBJ1-3, with 9 bases identical to TRBD1. This CDR3 region has 14 residues. The trim removed 7 bases at V and 4 bases at J, leaving 5 bases unmatched. Germline V gives CDR1 MNHEY, CDR2 SVGAGI. The CDR3 sequence: CASKQGADGNTIYF. The CDR3 DNA reads TGTGCCAGCAAACAGGGGGCTGACGGAAACACCATATATTTT.

The chain is built from TRBV2 and TRBJ2-1; 8 nucleotides agree with TRBD1. The ends lost 4 bases at V and 9 bases at J; junction bases unmatched: 14. The CDR3 sequence is 16 residues long. Germline V gene data show CDR1 as SNHLY and CDR2 as FYNNEI. This chain's CDR3 is CASSAESQGAGGEQFF. In DNA, the CDR3 is TGTGCCAGCAGTGCTGAGAGCCAGGGGGCAGGAGGTGAGCAGTTCTTC.

Comment on this clone: This CDR3 is also generated by other DNA sequences in the sample. The rearrangement uses TRBV6-5 and TRBJ2-7, with 7 bases aligning to TRBD1. The CDR3 runs 14 residues. From germline, CDR1 is MNHEY and CDR2 SVGAGI. The J segment lost 0 bases and the V segment lost 2 bases, leaving 1 base of the junction unmatched. The DNA for the CDR3 is TGTGCCAGCAGTTACCGGGACAGCTCCTACGAGCAGTACTTC. It translates to CASSYRDSSYEQYF.

This clone was counted once. The chain has TRBV7-8 and TRBJ2-3; D possibly corresponds to TRBD2 (5 bases). Trimming stripped 5 bases from V and 0 bases from J, with 12 bases between. This CDR3 is 15 amino acids long. In germline, CDR1 is SGHVS, CDR2 FQNEAQ. The DNA of the CDR3 is TGTGCCAGCAGCCACTTTAGCGTGAGCACAGATACGCAGTATTTT. The encoded protein is CASSHFSVSTDTQYF.